The clone carrying this T cell receptor (beta chain) was recorded only once. Its antigen is still unknown. This entry belongs to a study of shared clonotypes between healthy human individuals. About the study: The cohort had a couple of women and a few men, ages 18 to 49.

Study-wide points: Sorted-subset sequencing was shown by rarefaction to be incomplete despite large depth. Shared across a handful of donors were around 5% of the naive CD4 clonotypes.

V was shortened by 0 bases and J by 2 bases, with 13 bases between the two germline ends. The germline CDR1 and CDR2 sequences are SGHDT and YYEEEE. This CDR3 spans 16 amino acids. Sorted-subset replicate PCR reactions contained 200 to 250 ng DNA, corresponding to some 30,000 T cell genomes. Sequencing used immunoSEQ multiplex PCR; TCRdb keeps in-frame clones, though not all of them. This table holds about 980,000 clones, 60% to 85% found once. The sequenced sample consisted of memory CD4+ T cells sorted from blood. Stated subset: CD45RA-negative fraction. The clonotype originates from a man aged 18-30 years in good health. V is TRBV5-6 and J is TRBJ2-3; no clear D. As DNA, the CDR3 is TGTGCCAGCAGCTTGGATGGAAGAAAGCCCACAGATACGCAGTATTTT. It yields the protein CASSLDGRKPTDTQYF.